This TCR beta chain was sequenced during a study of technical replicates of blood from a few donors. The table came from immunoSEQ multiplex PCR; TCRdb's copy has only in-frame clones and leaves some out. This table has approximately 53,000 clones, 90% to 96% appearing once. Germline V gene data show CDR1 as MDHEN and CDR2 as SYDVKM. Trimming left V 7 bases short and J 0 bases short, with 12 bases between. This CDR3 is 14 amino acids long. The J gene is TRBJ1-2, the V gene TRBV28; D remains unclear. Sample: T cells isolated from PBMCs. This receptor was obtained from a human donor in good health. The CDR3 protein is CASTKSGSNYGYTF. The DNA for the CDR3 is TGTGCCAGCACCAAATCGGGGTCTAACTATGGCTACACCTTC.